This T cell receptor beta chain came from a study of siplizumab effects on memory and regulatory T cells. Study details: Mixed lymphocyte reactions ran in pairs, with siplizumab at roughly 0.95 ug/mL or without drug.

Per sample, the assay covered approximately 94,000 TCR templates. Clones were sequenced by immunoSEQ multiplex PCR, and TCRdb holds only the in-frame ones, with some missing. The top ten clones hold under 6.5% of a sample with approximately 3,300 clones, about 49% of them seen once. About this clone itself: The antigen is undetermined.

Overall study findings and caveats: Both greater diversity than memory cells and a major contribution to the alloresponse seemed to characterize naive T cells. Naive-or-memory phenotypes were unassignable for roughly 80-97% of proliferating CD4+ or CD8+ clones.

This CDR3 comprises 15 residues. Germline values: CDR1 MNHEY, CDR2 SVGAGI. Trimming cost V 0 bases and J 6 bases, with 15 bases left between them. Researchers cocultured the mixed lymphocyte reaction cells at 37°C for less than 7 days. The sample consisted of CFSE-low (dividing) CD4+ T cells sorted from an allogeneic mixed lymphocyte reaction. This sequence originates from a human donor in good health; the cells came from an allogeneic mixed lymphocyte reaction. The chain recombines TRBV6-5 with TRBJ2-7, with D hard to call. In DNA form, the CDR3 reads TGTGCCAGCAGTTACTCTCGCGCTGGTGGGTTCGAGCAGTACTTC. It encodes CASSYSRAGGFEQYF.